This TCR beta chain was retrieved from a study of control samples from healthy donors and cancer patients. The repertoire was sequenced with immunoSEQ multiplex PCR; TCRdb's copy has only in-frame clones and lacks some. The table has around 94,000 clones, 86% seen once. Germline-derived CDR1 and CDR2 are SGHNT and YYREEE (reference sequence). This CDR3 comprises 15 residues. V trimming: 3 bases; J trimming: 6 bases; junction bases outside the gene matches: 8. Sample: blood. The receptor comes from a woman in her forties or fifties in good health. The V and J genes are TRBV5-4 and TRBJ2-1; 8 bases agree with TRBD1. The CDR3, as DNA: TGTGCCAGCAGCTCCAGGGGGCGCTTGGGCAATGAGCAGTTCTTC. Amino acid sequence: CASSSRGRLGNEQFF.